This TCR beta chain stems from a study of blood T cell repertoires in COVID-19. Study-wide background: Acute-phase and convalescent COVID-19 samples originated in the United States, Italy and Spain. In each case, the material was cDNA or gDNA derived from T cells, B-cell-depleted T cells, or PBMCs.

Authors' processing steps: Nucleated cell counts were estimated from reference gene primer amplification. The method was immunoSEQ multiplex PCR; TCRdb's version includes in-frame clones alone and lacks a portion of them. That table is the source of V, J and clone size, and D and trimming were worked out from the DNA. The sample lists tens of thousands of clones, roughly 80% occurring once. In its sample, this clone was seen a few times. The CDR3 length is 14 residues. V was pared by 2 bases and J by 8 bases, with 4 bases of the junction left unmatched. The germline V gene encodes CDR1 MNHEY and CDR2 SVGAGI.

The chain recombines TRBV6-5 with TRBJ2-1, with TRBD2 identical over 9 bases. The source is a man at least 80 years old with acute or convalescent COVID-19. Sequenced sample: peripheral blood. CDR3 protein: CASSYRGTSHEQFF. CDR3 DNA sequence: TGTGCCAGCAGTTACCGCGGGACTAGCCATGAGCAGTTCTTC.